Listed below are T cell receptor beta chains from one sample, sequenced in a study of CD8 T cells in Susac syndrome. TCRdb re-analysed the immunoSEQ multiplex PCR reads in MiXCR, keeping a single row per CDR3 protein. Altogether nearly 110,000 distinct CDR3 sequences are present, roughly 95% being singletons, with the ten largest covering over 0.35%. Sequenced: CD8+ T cells from PBMCs. The receptors were gathered from a human donor with Susac syndrome. Both conserved end residues are part of each CDR3. The D gene is left open where the match is weak. Size is omitted from some rows. Given values are once, few, many or a class for expanded clones.

CDR3 length	V gene	J gene	D gene	clone size	CDR3 DNA	CDR3 protein
15	TRBV27	TRBJ2-3	.	.	TGTGCCAGCAGTTTATTGCGGGCAGCTGGAGATACGCAGTATTTT	CASSLLRAAGDTQYF
18	TRBV5-6	TRBJ1-6	TRBD1	.	TGTGCCAGCAGCTCAGCGCCACAGGGGAGAGCAGAGAATTCACCCCTCCACTTT	CASSSAPQGRAENSPLHF
11	TRBV12-5	TRBJ1-1	.	.	TGTGCTAGTGGGGGGGCCAATGAAGCTTTCTTT	CASGGANEAFF
13	TRBV6-2/TRBV6-3	TRBJ2-7	.	few	TGTGCCAGCACCTCCTCGGCGTTGAGGGTTGAGTACTTC	CASTSSALRVEYF
15	TRBV27	TRBJ1-1	.	.	TGTGCCAGCACCTCATTTCGGGGCATGAACACTGAAGCTTTCTTT	CASTSFRGMNTEAFF
13	TRBV3-1	TRBJ1-2	.	.	TGTGCCAGCAGTGAAGTCTCTGGGCATGGCTACACCTTC	CASSEVSGHGYTF
15	TRBV9	TRBJ2-2	.	.	TGTGCCAGCAGCGTAGTGGGGGTCAACACCGGGGAGCTGTTTTTT	CASSVVGVNTGELFF
18	TRBV23-1	TRBJ2-1	TRBD2	.	TGCGCCAGCAGTCAACTATACACGGCGGGGGGATGCTACAATGAGCAGTTCTTC	CASSQLYTAGGCYNEQFF
16	TRBV7-8	TRBJ2-5	.	.	TGTGCCAGCAGCTTAGTCAGTGATGGACAGCAAGAGACCCAGTACTTC	CASSLVSDGQQETQYF
12	TRBV29-1	TRBJ1-4	.	.	TGCAGCTTCAATCGTAATAATGAAAAACTGTTTTTT	CSFNRNNEKLFF
14	TRBV9	TRBJ1-1	.	.	TGTGCCAGCAGGCCGGGGGTTAAGCCCACTGAAGCTTTCTTT	CASRPGVKPTEAFF
13	TRBV7-6	TRBJ1-4	.	.	TGTGCCAGCAGCTTAAACGCGGGGGAAAAACTGTTTTTT	CASSLNAGEKLFF
14	TRBV5-8	TRBJ2-3	TRBD1	.	TGTGCCAGCAGCTCCGGGACAGGCACAGATACGCAGTATTTT	CASSSGTGTDTQYF
14	TRBV12-3/TRBV12-4	TRBJ1-5	.	.	TGTGCCAGCAGTCCCTGGAGCGTTAAACAGCCCCAGCATTTT	CASSPWSVKQPQHF
15	TRBV13	TRBJ2-2	.	few	TGTGCCAGCACCTGGGGGGGCGCGAACACCGGGGAGCTGTTTTTT	CASTWGGANTGELFF
11	TRBV2	TRBJ2-1	.	.	TGTGCCTCCCTAGGAGGGTATGAGCAGTTCTTC	CASLGGYEQFF
13	TRBV29-1	TRBJ2-7	TRBD1	once	TGCAGCGCGGGACAGGGGTCCCCAGACGAGCAGTACTTC	CSAGQGSPDEQYF
14	TRBV13	TRBJ2-5	.	.	TGTGCCAGCAGCTTAGAGGGCACCCAAGAGACCCAGTACTTC	CASSLEGTQETQYF
10	TRBV29-1	TRBJ1-1	TRBD1	.	TGCAGCGTTGGAGGTCAGGGGGGGAACTTT	CSVGGQGGNF
15	TRBV5-1	TRBJ1-5	.	.	TGCGCCAGCAGAAACTACAGGGTCGGGGATCAGCCCCAGCATTTT	CASRNYRVGDQPQHF
16	TRBV29-1	TRBJ2-1	TRBD1	.	TGCAGCGTTGAAGGAGGACAGGGGTCCCCCTACAATGAGCAGTTCTTC	CSVEGGQGSPYNEQFF
15	TRBV12-5	TRBJ1-2	.	.	TGTGCTAGTGGTTTGTATAAACAGGGTCGCGAGGGCTACACCTTC	CASGLYKQGREGYTF
18	TRBV29-1	TRBJ2-7	TRBD1	.	TGCAGCGTTATTGGTGGGGGATCCACAGGGGAAAGGGGCTACGAGCAGTACTTC	CSVIGGGSTGERGYEQYF
14	TRBV9	TRBJ2-3	.	.	TGTGCCAGCAGCCCCCCTGACGTGGGAGATACGCAGTATTTT	CASSPPDVGDTQYF
12	TRBV2	TRBJ1-2	.	.	TGTGCCAGCACGGGGGAGGACTATGGCTACACCTTC	CASTGEDYGYTF
15	TRBV7-3	TRBJ2-1	TRBD2	.	TGTGCCAGCATGACTAGCGGGGGTACCTACAATGAGCAGTTCTTC	CASMTSGGTYNEQFF
15	TRBV5-4	TRBJ2-5	.	.	TGTGCCAGCAGCTTGCCCCTCGCAGAGGGCGAGACCCAGTACTTC	CASSLPLAEGETQYF
18	TRBV7-3	TRBJ2-5	.	.	TGTGCCAGCACGAAGCTTAGAGGCCGGGACTCCATATCCGAGACCCAGTACTTC	CASTKLRGRDSISETQYF
16	TRBV24-1	TRBJ2-3	TRBD2	.	TGTGCCACCAGTCCGGGACTAGCGGGGAGCACAGATACGCAGTATTTT	CATSPGLAGSTDTQYF
15	TRBV6-5	TRBJ1-5	.	.	TGTGCCAGCAGTCACGGACAGCAAAGCAATCAGCCCCAGCATTTT	CASSHGQQSNQPQHF
13	TRBV6-2/TRBV6-3	TRBJ1-2	.	.	TGTGCCAGCAGTTACGAGGGTAACTATGGCTACACCTTC	CASSYEGNYGYTF
14	TRBV13	TRBJ1-2	.	.	TGTGCCAGCAGCTCTATCAGGGTGGTGTCCGGCTACACCTTC	CASSSIRVVSGYTF
11	TRBV10-3	TRBJ2-7	.	.	TGTGCCATCAGTGAGGGTACAGAGCAGTACTTC	CAISEGTEQYF
13	TRBV12-3/TRBV12-4	TRBJ1-5	.	.	TGTGCCAGCACCTCGGGAGCTTCCAAGCCCCAGCATTTT	CASTSGASKPQHF
14	TRBV13	TRBJ1-2	.	.	TGTGCCAGCAGCTCGCCGGACGGGGTATGGGGCTACACCTTC	CASSSPDGVWGYTF
16	TRBV4-1	TRBJ2-7	.	.	TGCGCCAGCAGCCAAGCTGAGGTTTCGACAGCTTACGAGCAGTACTTC	CASSQAEVSTAYEQYF
16	TRBV7-2	TRBJ1-5	TRBD1	.	TGTGCCAGCAGCTTAGGCAGGACAGGCGGAAATCAGCCCCAGCATTTT	CASSLGRTGGNQPQHF
14	TRBV5-5	TRBJ2-5	.	.	TGTGCCAGCAGCCCCTACGCGGAGCAAGAGACCCAGTACTTC	CASSPYAEQETQYF
14	TRBV3-1	TRBJ2-2	.	.	TGTGCCAGCAGCCAAGATTCCGGCACCGGGGAGCTGTTTTTT	CASSQDSGTGELFF
18	TRBV9	TRBJ2-1	.	.	TGTGCCAGCAGCGTAGCCCTGGCCGGACAGAGCTCCTACAATGAGCAGTTCTTC	CASSVALAGQSSYNEQFF
16	TRBV27	TRBJ2-1	.	.	TGTGCCAGCAGTTTATGGGGGCCCGGTGGCTACAATGAGCAGTTCTTC	CASSLWGPGGYNEQFF
12	TRBV9	TRBJ2-5	.	.	TGTGCCAGCAGCGATAACCAAGAGACCCAGTACTTC	CASSDNQETQYF
14	TRBV7-9	TRBJ2-5	.	.	TGTGCCAGCAGCTCCCTGGTCAGCCAAGAGACCCAGTACTTC	CASSSLVSQETQYF
13	TRBV27	TRBJ2-1	TRBD2	once	TGTGCCAGCAGTCCCTTAGCGGGCAATGAGCAGTTCTTC	CASSPLAGNEQFF
15	TRBV3-1	TRBJ2-1	TRBD2	.	TGTGCCAGCAGCCAAGGCACGGGGGGGCAAAATGAGCAGTTCTTC	CASSQGTGGQNEQFF
12	TRBV2	TRBJ1-1	.	.	TGTGCCAGCCAGCCGGAAATGGCTGAAGCTTTCTTT	CASQPEMAEAFF
15	TRBV7-3	TRBJ2-2	TRBD2	few	TGTGCCAGCAGCTTAGCGGGGGGGAACACCGGGGAGCTGTTTTTT	CASSLAGGNTGELFF
15	TRBV2	TRBJ2-3	TRBD1	.	TGTGCCATCCACACCGGGACAGCTAGCACAGATACGCAGTATTTT	CAIHTGTASTDTQYF
18	TRBV2	TRBJ2-7	.	.	TGTGCCAGCAGTGAAGCGCCACTGGGGGGTTTAAGCTCCTACGAGCAGTACTTC	CASSEAPLGGLSSYEQYF
13	TRBV3-1	TRBJ2-1	.	.	TGTGCCAGCAGCCAAGATCGGACGACTGAGCAGTTCTTC	CASSQDRTTEQFF